The T cell receptor beta chain under discussion was sequenced for a study of neoadjuvant anti-PD-1 for oral cavity cancer. Study as a whole: Non-progressing patients received a fourth nivolumab dose near day 43, then surgery on days 50-56.

On this clone itself: Its antigen remains unidentified.

The assay was immunoSEQ multiplex PCR, and TCRdb's table has in-frame clones only and misses some. The sample records just under 70,000 clones, 80% to 90% being singletons. Time point reported: after neoadjuvant nivolumab, at surgical resection. Stage II-IVA oral cavity squamous cell carcinoma was new and untreated by systemic or radiation therapy. Cohort: HPV-negative, locally advanced oral cavity squamous cell carcinoma patients. Study observations and caveats: Pretreatment Treg/Th17 ratio correlated inversely with post-treatment tumor clonality.

The material was PBMCs, obtained after nivolumab (anti-PD-1) treatment. The origin of this receptor is a person between 40 and 85 years old with oral cavity squamous cell carcinoma.

The CDR3 DNA sequence: TGTGCCAGTAGTATAGGGGATTTATACAATGAGCAGTTCTTC. Its translation: CASSIGDLYNEQFF. This rearrangement joins TRBV19 to TRBJ2-1; no clear D gene. The CDR3 has 14 residues. CDR1 LNHDA and CDR2 SQIVND come from the germline V gene (reference sequence). V was cut by 1 base and J by 4 bases, with 8 bases left in between.